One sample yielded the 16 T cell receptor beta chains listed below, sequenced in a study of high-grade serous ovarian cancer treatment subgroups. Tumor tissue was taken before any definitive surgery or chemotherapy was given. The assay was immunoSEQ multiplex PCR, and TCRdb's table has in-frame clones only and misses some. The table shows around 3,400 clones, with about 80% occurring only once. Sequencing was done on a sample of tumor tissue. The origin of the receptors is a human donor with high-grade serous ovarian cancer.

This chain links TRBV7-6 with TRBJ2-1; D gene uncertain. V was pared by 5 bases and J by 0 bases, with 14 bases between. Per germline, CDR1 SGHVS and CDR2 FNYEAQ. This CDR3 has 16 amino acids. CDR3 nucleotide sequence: TGTGCCAGCAGCCTTACGCTGTCGAGCTCCTACAATGAGCAGTTCTTC. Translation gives CASSLTLSSSYNEQFF.

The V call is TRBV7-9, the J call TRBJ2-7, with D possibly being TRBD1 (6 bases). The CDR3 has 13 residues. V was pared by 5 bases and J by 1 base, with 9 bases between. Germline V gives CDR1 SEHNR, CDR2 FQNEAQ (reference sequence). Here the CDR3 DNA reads TGTGCCAGCAGCCGGGACACGTCCTACGAGCAGTACTTC. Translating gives CASSRDTSYEQYF.

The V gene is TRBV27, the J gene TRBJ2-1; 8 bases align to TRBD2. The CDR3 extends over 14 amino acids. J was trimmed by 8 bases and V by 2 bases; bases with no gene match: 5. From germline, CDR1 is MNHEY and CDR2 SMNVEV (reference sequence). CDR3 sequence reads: CASSLAGGGYEQFF. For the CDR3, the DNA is TGTGCCAGCAGTTTAGCGGGAGGAGGGTATGAGCAGTTCTTC.

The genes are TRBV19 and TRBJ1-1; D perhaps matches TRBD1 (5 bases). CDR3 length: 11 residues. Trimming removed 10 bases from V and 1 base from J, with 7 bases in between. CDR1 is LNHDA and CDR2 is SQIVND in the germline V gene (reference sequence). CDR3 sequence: CATGGNTEAFF. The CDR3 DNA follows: TGTGCCACGGGGGGGAACACTGAAGCTTTCTTT. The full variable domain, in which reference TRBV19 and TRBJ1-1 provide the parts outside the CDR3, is DGGITQSPKYLFRKEGQNVTLSCEQNLNHDAMYWYRQDPGQGLRLIYYSQIVNDFQKGDIAEGYSVSREKKESFPLTVTSAQKNPTAFYLCATGGNTEAFFGQGTRLTVV.

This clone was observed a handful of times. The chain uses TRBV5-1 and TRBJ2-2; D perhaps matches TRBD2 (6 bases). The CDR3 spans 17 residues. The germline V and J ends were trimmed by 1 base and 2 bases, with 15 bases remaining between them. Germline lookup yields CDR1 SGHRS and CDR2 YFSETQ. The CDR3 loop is CASSLRLGGINTGELFF. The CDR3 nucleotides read TGCGCCAGCAGCTTGCGTCTGGGGGGAATAAACACCGGGGAGCTGTTTTTT. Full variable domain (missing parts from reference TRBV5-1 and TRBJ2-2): KAGVTQTPRYLIKTRGQQVTLSCSPISGHRSVSWYQQTPGQGLQFLFEYFSETQRNKGNFPGRFSGRQFSNSRSEMNVSTLELGDSALYLCASSLRLGGINTGELFFGEGSRLTVL.

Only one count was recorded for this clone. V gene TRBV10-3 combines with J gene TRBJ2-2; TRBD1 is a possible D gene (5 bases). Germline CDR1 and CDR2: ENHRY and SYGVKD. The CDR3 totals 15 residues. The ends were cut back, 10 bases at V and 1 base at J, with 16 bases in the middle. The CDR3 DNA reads TGTGCCAGCTCTGCTTGGGGCGGGAACACCGGGGAGCTGTTTTTT. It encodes CASSAWGGNTGELFF.

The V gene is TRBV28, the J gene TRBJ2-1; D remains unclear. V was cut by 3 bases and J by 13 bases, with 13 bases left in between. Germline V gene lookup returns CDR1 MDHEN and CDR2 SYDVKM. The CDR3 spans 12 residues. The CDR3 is CASSFSSWAQFF. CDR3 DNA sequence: TGTGCCAGCAGTTTTTCGTCCTGGGCTCAGTTCTTC.

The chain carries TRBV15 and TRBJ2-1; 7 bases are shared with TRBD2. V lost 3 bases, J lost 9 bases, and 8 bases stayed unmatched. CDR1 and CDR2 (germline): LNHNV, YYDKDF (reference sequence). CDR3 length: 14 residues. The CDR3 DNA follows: TGTGCCACCAGCAGGACTAGCTCGTACGGTGAGCAGTTCTTC. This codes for CATSRTSSYGEQFF.

CDR3 in amino acids: CASSQTHQETQYF. The CDR3 nucleotides read TGTGCCAGTAGTCAAACTCACCAAGAGACCCAGTACTTC. The chain is built from TRBV19 and TRBJ2-5, with D uncertain. V gave up 5 bases and J gave up 0 bases, with 7 bases separating them. The germline CDR1 and CDR2 sequences are LNHDA and SQIVND (reference sequence). The CDR3 spans 13 residues.

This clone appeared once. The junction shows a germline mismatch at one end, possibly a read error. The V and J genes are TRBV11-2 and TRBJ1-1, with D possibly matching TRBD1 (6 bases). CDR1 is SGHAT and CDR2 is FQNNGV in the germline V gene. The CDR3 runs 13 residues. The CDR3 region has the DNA TGTGCCAGCAGTTTAGAGGGGGGGCAGGGTGCTTTCTTT. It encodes CASSLEGGQGAFF.

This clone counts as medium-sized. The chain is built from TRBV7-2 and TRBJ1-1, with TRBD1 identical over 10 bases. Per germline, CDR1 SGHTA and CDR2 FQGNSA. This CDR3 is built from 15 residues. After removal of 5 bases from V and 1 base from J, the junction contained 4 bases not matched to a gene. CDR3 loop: CASSPRQGANTEAFF. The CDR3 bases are TGTGCCAGCAGCCCAAGACAGGGGGCGAACACTGAAGCTTTCTTT.

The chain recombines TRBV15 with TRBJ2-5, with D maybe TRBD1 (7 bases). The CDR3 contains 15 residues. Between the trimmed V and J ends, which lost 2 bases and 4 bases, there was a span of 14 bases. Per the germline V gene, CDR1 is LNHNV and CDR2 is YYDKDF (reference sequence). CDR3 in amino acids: CATSRQGGWRETQYF. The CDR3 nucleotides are TGTGCCACCAGCAGACAGGGGGGTTGGAGAGAGACCCAGTACTTC.

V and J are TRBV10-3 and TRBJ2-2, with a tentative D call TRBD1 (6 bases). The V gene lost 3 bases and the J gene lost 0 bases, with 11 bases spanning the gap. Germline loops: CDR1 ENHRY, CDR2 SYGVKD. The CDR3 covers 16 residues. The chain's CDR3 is CAISETRGANTGELFF. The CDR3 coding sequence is TGTGCCATCAGTGAAACCAGGGGAGCGAACACCGGGGAGCTGTTTTTT.

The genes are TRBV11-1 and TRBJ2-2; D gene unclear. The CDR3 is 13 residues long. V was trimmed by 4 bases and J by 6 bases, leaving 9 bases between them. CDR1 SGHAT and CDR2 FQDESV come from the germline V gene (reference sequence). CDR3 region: CASSSTSSGELFF. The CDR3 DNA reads TGTGCCAGCAGCTCCACAAGCTCCGGGGAGCTGTTTTTT.

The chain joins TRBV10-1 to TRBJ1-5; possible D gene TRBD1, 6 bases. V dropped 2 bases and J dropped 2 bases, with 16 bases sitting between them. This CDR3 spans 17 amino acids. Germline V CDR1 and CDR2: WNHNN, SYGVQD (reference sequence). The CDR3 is CASSEGLGGYGNQPQHF. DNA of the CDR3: TGCGCCAGCAGTGAGGGTTTAGGGGGTTATGGCAATCAGCCCCAGCATTTT.

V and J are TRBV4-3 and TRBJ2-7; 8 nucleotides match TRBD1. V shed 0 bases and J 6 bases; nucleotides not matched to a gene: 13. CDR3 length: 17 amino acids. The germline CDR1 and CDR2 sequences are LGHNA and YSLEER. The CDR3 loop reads CASSQDSIGRGRSEQYF. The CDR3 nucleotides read TGCGCCAGCAGCCAAGACAGTATAGGCAGGGGGCGGTCCGAGCAGTACTTC.